This T cell receptor (beta chain) was documented in a study of blood T cell repertoires in COVID-19. Across the whole study: Spain, Italy and the United States supplied samples that represented acute and convalescent COVID-19. T cells, B-cell-depleted T cells, or PBMCs provided the cDNA or gDNA that served as material.

In the authors' workflow: Reference gene primers were amplified, and this amplification served to estimate nucleated cell counts. Measured with immunoSEQ multiplex PCR; TCRdb has only the in-frame clones, and not every one. The DNA gave D and trimming, while V, J and clone size come from that table. The sample includes some 200,000 clones, roughly four fifths of them seen just once. This clone has just one count. Followed over time, Seattle patients had been enrolled while infection was active. V dropped 1 base and J dropped 5 bases, with 13 bases sitting between them. The germline CDR1 and CDR2 sequences are SGHRS and YFSETQ. The CDR3 runs 15 residues.

What was sequenced was peripheral blood. The source is a woman aged 80 or over with COVID-19, enrolled during active disease. V gene TRBV5-1 combines with J gene TRBJ2-1, with D perhaps TRBD1 (6 bases). CDR3 DNA sequence: TGCGCCAGCAGCTTGTTGCCAGGGACACACAATGAGCAGTTCTTC. Translation: CASSLLPGTHNEQFF.